Listed here is a single TCR beta chain. Donors were healthy HIV-negative adults without recent acute infections or vaccinations. These data belong to a study of shared clonotypes between healthy human individuals. Several immunoSEQ plates received, in even portions, the genomic DNA of each subset. The assay was immunoSEQ multiplex PCR, and TCRdb's table has in-frame clones only and misses some. Of 850,000 to 1,200,000 clones listed, about three quarters are singletons. V was pared by 6 bases and J by 8 bases, with 13 bases of the junction left unmatched. The CDR3 has 16 residues. Germline V CDR1 and CDR2: SGHNT, YYREEE (reference sequence).

The chain carries TRBV5-4 and TRBJ1-6; TRBD1 aligns across 8 bases. This clonotype was sampled from a man younger than 35 in good health. The sequencing input was memory CD4+ T cells sorted from blood. The subset here: CD45RA-negative fraction. CDR3 DNA sequence: TGTGCCAGCACCAGACAGGGGCCGCGCTCCGATTCACCCCTCCACTTT. As protein: CASTRQGPRSDSPLHF.